This T cell receptor (gamma chain) was sequenced during a study of intestinal T cells in coeliac disease (dated by TCRdb to the early 2020s). Background on the whole study: In the TRG cohort, the mean age of coeliac patients was around 17 years compared with about 51 years for controls, so the coeliac patients were much younger than the controls. The TCR-delta (TRD) cohort included duodenal biopsies from about 11 coeliac disease patients and about 11 non-coeliac controls. A second, larger TCR-gamma (TRG) cohort included duodenal biopsies from approximately 36 coeliac disease patients and some 23 non-coeliac controls. Broader findings and caveats from the paper: TRG clustering correctly classified most of the 54 biopsies (approximately 94%), with a reported leave-one-out accuracy of roughly 90%. It was not possible to tell repeated CDR3 amino acid sequences apart from PCR duplicates. Coeliac and control groups differed significantly in age, although an age-split analysis did not yield significant classification. In training, clustering based on TRD kmers put all 22 biopsies in the right class, and the reported leave-one-out accuracy was 85% to 95%. FFPE-derived DNA was found to be relatively degraded, and loss of a proportion of TCR sequences in each sample was likely caused by this degradation.

The protocol used for the library was multiplex PCR. The run used an Ion Torrent PGM. The LymphoTrack kit, which has primers carrying Illumina adapters, was used to amplify TRG repertoires from roughly 220 ng of biopsy DNA. TRG amplicons were purified with AMPure XP beads, quantified on a 2100 Bioanalyzer, and pooled equimolarly. Sequencing of TRG libraries was performed on an Ion PGM instrument. Concerning the study's data processing: FastX removed reads in which more than 10% of nucleotides fell below the per-patient third-quartile quality score. IMGT/HighV-QUEST was used to align the reads, assigning V, D and J genes, identifying CDR3 regions and assessing functionality. Sequences were converted to amino acids, and every sequence predicted to be non-functional was removed. CDR3s were broken into kmers both with and without positional annotation, kmer frequencies were analysed by PCA, and samples were clustered using each of the 1023 combinations of PCs 1-10. Classification was validated by leave-one-out cross-validation, in which parameters were re-optimised on the remaining samples each time. Shannon diversity was calculated with the vegan R package from repeated random subsamples, each the size of the lowest read count. TCRdb called clones afresh from the public reads with CATT; identical DNA rows were later merged. The V and J calls follow TCRdb's processing rather than the paper's. Here the sample has some 740 gamma-chain clones; 50% occur a single time. Of the sample, around 17% falls within the top ten clones.

For each case, genomic DNA was isolated from ten 5-um FFPE scrolls with the QIAamp DNA FFPE tissue kit. Classification of coeliac disease based on the TCR repertoire was tested using fully anonymised formalin-fixed paraffin-embedded duodenal biopsies that were surplus to diagnostic needs. Comment on this clone: Its antigen is unknown. No much larger clone exists at a distance of one base, and base qualities are not known.

Relative to germline, V is missing 7 bases and J is missing 2 bases, with 7 bases of the junction outside any gene match. The CDR3 measures 15 amino acids from cysteine to phenylalanine. Of the read, only the CDR3 DNA is kept; its 45 bases are in frame from base 1. The V and J genes are TRGV11 and TRGJP2. TRGV11 is an open reading frame whose function is uncertain. This TCR was sampled from a human donor with celiac disease. The sample was a duodenal biopsy. The CDR3 amino acid sequence is: CACWIGTSSDWIKTF. The DNA sequence reads TGTGCCTGCTGGATAGGCACGAGTAGTGATTGGATCAAGACGTTT.